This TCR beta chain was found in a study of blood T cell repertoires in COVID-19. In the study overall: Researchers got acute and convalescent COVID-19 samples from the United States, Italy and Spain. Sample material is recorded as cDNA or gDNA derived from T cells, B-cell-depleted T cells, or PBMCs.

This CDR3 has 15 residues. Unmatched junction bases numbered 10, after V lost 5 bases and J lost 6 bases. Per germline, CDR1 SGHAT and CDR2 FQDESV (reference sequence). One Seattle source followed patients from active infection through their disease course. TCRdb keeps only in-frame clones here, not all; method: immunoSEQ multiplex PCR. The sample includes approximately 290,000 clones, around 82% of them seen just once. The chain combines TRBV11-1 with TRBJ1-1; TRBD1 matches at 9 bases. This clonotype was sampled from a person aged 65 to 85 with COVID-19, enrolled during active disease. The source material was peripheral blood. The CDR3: CASSPRQGGPPEAFF. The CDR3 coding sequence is TGTGCCAGCAGCCCCCGACAGGGGGGCCCACCTGAAGCTTTCTTT.